Listed below are T cell receptor beta chains from one sample, sequenced in a study of cytomegalovirus exposure and HLA in healthy donors. TCRdb's table, derived via immunoSEQ multiplex PCR, lists solely in-frame clones and lacks some. Of over 100,000 clones in the sample, approximately 9% are singletons; the top ten hold around 7%. The sequenced material came from PBMCs. The receptors derive from a woman aged 40 to 55 in good health and CMV-seropositive. CDR3s include the opening cysteine and the closing phenylalanine or tryptophan. Fields, in order: D gene, clone size, V gene, J gene, CDR3 DNA, CDR3 protein. The D gene is left open where the match is weak. Clone size, where shown, is once, few, many, or a class for clones that have expanded.

>NA|few|TRBV19|TRBJ1-2
TGTGCCAGTATGGGGCGGGGTGGCTACACCTTC
CASMGRGGYTF
>TRBD2|NA|TRBV18|TRBJ2-5
TGTGCCAGCTCACCAAGCCTAGCGGGGGGTATTGGAGAGACCCAGTACTTC
CASSPSLAGGIGETQYF
>TRBD2|NA|TRBV11-3|TRBJ2-3
TGTGCCAGCAGCACGACTAGCGGGGGGGCATTACCCACAGATACGCAGTATTTT
CASSTTSGGALPTDTQYF
>NA|few|TRBV7-2|TRBJ2-7
TGTGCCAGCACCCCCTTCGGAGGGACCTACGAGCAGTACTTC
CASTPFGGTYEQYF
>NA|NA|TRBV12-5|TRBJ2-2
TGTGCTAGCGGTCCAACAGGTCAACTGAACACCGGGGAGCTGTTTTTT
CASGPTGQLNTGELFF
>NA|NA|TRBV2|TRBJ1-5
TGTGCCAGCAGTTTTCAGGGTGCAGCGAGCAATCAGCCCCAGCATTTT
CASSFQGAASNQPQHF
>TRBD1|NA|TRBV6-6|TRBJ1-6
TGTGCCAGCAGATCCGGGACAGGGAATTCACCCCTCCACTTT
CASRSGTGNSPLHF
>NA|NA|TRBV6-1|TRBJ1-1
TGTGCCAGCAGTGCACTGGACAGTATCGGCACCGAAGCTTTCTTT
CASSALDSIGTEAFF
>NA|few|TRBV29-1|TRBJ2-1
TGCAGCGCAAGGAGGACCGACTACAATGAGCAGTTCTTC
CSARRTDYNEQFF
>NA|few|TRBV6-5|TRBJ1-5
TGTGCCAGCAGTTCCCGCCCGGGGGGCGGACAGCCCCAGCATTTT
CASSSRPGGGQPQHF
>TRBD2|NA|TRBV4-1|TRBJ2-1
TGCGCCAGCAGCCAAGTATTGCGGGGGGATGAGCAGTTCTTC
CASSQVLRGDEQFF
>NA|NA|TRBV7-2|TRBJ1-2
TGTGCCAGCAAAATAGGACACTTTTATGGCTACACCTTC
CASKIGHFYGYTF
>TRBD2|few|TRBV6-4|TRBJ2-2
TGTGCCAGCAGTACCCACCCGGGGGGCACCGGGGAGCTGTTTTTT
CASSTHPGGTGELFF
>TRBD2|many|TRBV9|TRBJ2-7
TGTGCCAGCAGCGTAGATCCTAGCGGGGGGCTCTACGAGCAGTACTTC
CASSVDPSGGLYEQYF
>NA|few|TRBV30|TRBJ1-4
TGTGCCTGGAGCCCAGGGAGGGCAACTAATGAAAAACTGTTTTTT
CAWSPGRATNEKLFF
>TRBD1|NA|TRBV5-1|TRBJ1-4
TGCGCCAGCAGCTTCGGGACAGGGCCTTGGGAAAAACTGTTTTTT
CASSFGTGPWEKLFF
>NA|NA|TRBV19|TRBJ1-1
TGTGCCAGTAGTACGGTGATGAACACTGAAGCTTTCTTT
CASSTVMNTEAFF
>TRBD2|NA|TRBV5-1|TRBJ2-3
TGCGCCAGCAGCTTGGTAGCGGGGGGGAGCACAGATACGCAGTATTTT
CASSLVAGGSTDTQYF
>TRBD1|NA|TRBV9|TRBJ2-2
TGTGCCAGCAGCTACGGACAGGGGGCGTTCACCGGGGAGCTGTTTTTT
CASSYGQGAFTGELFF
>NA|once|TRBV7-2|TRBJ2-7
TGTGCCAGCAGTACTATACCAGGGGAAGTCTACGAGCAGTACTTC
CASSTIPGEVYEQYF
>NA|once|TRBV19|TRBJ1-3
TGTGCCAGTATGCACAGGGTCAGATCTGGAAACACCATATATTTT
CASMHRVRSGNTIYF
>NA|few|TRBV5-1|TRBJ2-7
TGCGCCAGCAGCTTCGGGGTCTCCTACGAGCAGTACTTC
CASSFGVSYEQYF
>NA|few|TRBV19|TRBJ1-5
TGTGCCAGTACTCTGCACCCTCCTGGGGGGCAGCCCCAGCATTTT
CASTLHPPGGQPQHF
>TRBD1|NA|TRBV9|TRBJ1-1
TGTGCCAGCAGCCCCAGCCTCCGGGACAGGGGGCAGGGGGCTGAAGCTTTCTTT
CASSPSLRDRGQGAEAFF
>NA|few|TRBV6-1|TRBJ1-1
TGTGCCAGCAGCGAGTTCGGGGGGAGGAACACTGAAGCTTTCTTT
CASSEFGGRNTEAFF
>TRBD2|NA|TRBV7-2|TRBJ2-2
TGTGCCAGCAGCTTAGACTTCGGACTAGCGAACACCGGGGAGCTGTTTTTT
CASSLDFGLANTGELFF
>NA|few|TRBV14|TRBJ2-7
TGTGCCAGCAGCCAAGCCGGGGGTGGGCGGCAGTACTTC
CASSQAGGGRQYF
>NA|NA|TRBV2|TRBJ1-2
TGTGCCAGCAGTCCAGGGTTTAACTATGGCTACACCTTC
CASSPGFNYGYTF
>TRBD1|NA|TRBV5-8|TRBJ1-2
TGTGCCAGCAGCTCGGACAGGGTACTACGGGGCTACACCTTC
CASSSDRVLRGYTF
>TRBD2|NA|TRBV5-8|TRBJ2-2
TGTGCCAGCAGCTTGGAGCTAGCGGTCATCACCGGGGAGCTGTTTTTT
CASSLELAVITGELFF
>TRBD1|NA|TRBV28|TRBJ1-6
TGTGCCAGCAGTTCCCCCGACAGGGCGGGTTCACCCCTCAACTTT
CASSSPDRAGSPLNF
>TRBD1|NA|TRBV2|TRBJ1-2
TGTGCCAGCACTAACAGGGGGCAGAACTATGGCTACACCTTC
CASTNRGQNYGYTF
>TRBD1|few|TRBV10-3|TRBJ2-1
TGTGCCATCAGCATCCGGGACAGGGAATACAATGAGCAGTTCTTC
CAISIRDREYNEQFF
>NA|few|TRBV27|TRBJ1-6
TGTGCCAGCAGTCCCAGCCGACTGGGGGCTTCACCCCTCCACTTT
CASSPSRLGASPLHF
>NA|few|TRBV6-5|TRBJ2-2
TGTGCCAGCAGCTCGGGACTTACCACCGGGGAGCTGTTTTTT
CASSSGLTTGELFF
>NA|once|TRBV9|TRBJ1-2
TGTGCCAGCAGCGTAGGGGGCGGGGCTGAGTATGGCTACACCTTC
CASSVGGGAEYGYTF
>NA|NA|TRBV23-1|TRBJ2-7
TGCGCCAGCAGTCAATCGATTGATAGCAGGGACGAGCAGTACTTC
CASSQSIDSRDEQYF
>TRBD2|NA|TRBV7-3|TRBJ2-2
TGTGCCAGCAGCAAATCCGCGGGGGGCAGCACCGGGGAGCTGTTTTTT
CASSKSAGGSTGELFF
>NA|few|TRBV6-6|TRBJ1-1
TGTGCCAGCAGACAACTGGGGGGGACTGAAGCTTTCTTT
CASRQLGGTEAFF
>NA|NA|TRBV7-3|TRBJ2-3
TGTGCCAGCAGCTCCTCTAGCGGCACAGATACGCAGTATTTT
CASSSSSGTDTQYF
>TRBD1|few|TRBV10-2|TRBJ2-1
TGCGCCAGCAGTGGGTTCCGGGACAGGGGAGACAATGAGCAGTTCTTC
CASSGFRDRGDNEQFF
>TRBD1|many|TRBV5-6|TRBJ1-3
TGTGCCAGCAGCTTCTTGGGACAGGCCTCTGGAAACACCATATATTTT
CASSFLGQASGNTIYF
>TRBD1|NA|TRBV7-2|TRBJ2-7
TGTGCCAGCAGCTTCCGGGACAGGGGGAGCGAGCAGTACTTC
CASSFRDRGSEQYF
>NA|few|TRBV27|TRBJ1-2
TGTGCCAGCAGTTTATGGGGGACATCTAACTATGGCTACACCTTC
CASSLWGTSNYGYTF
>NA|NA|TRBV4-1|TRBJ2-3
TGCGCCAGCAGCCAAGATACAGGGATAGGCTACGCAGATACGCAGTATTTT
CASSQDTGIGYADTQYF
>TRBD2|few|TRBV2|TRBJ2-3
TGTGCCAGCAGTCGTAATAGCGGGGGGACTAGCACAGATACGCAGTATTTT
CASSRNSGGTSTDTQYF
>NA|NA|TRBV10-3|TRBJ2-7
TGTGCCATCAGTGGTCTGGCAGGGGCCGGCTACGAGCAGTACTTC
CAISGLAGAGYEQYF
>NA|NA|TRBV1|TRBJ2-7
TGCACCAGCGGGCCGGACAGGGGGTCTTTCGAGCAGTACTTC
CTSGPDRGSFEQYF
>NA|NA|TRBV11-1|TRBJ2-1
TGTGCCAGCAGCCCAGGGACTCGTGGACGGCTTGAGCAGTTCTTC
CASSPGTRGRLEQFF
>TRBD2|many|TRBV6-5|TRBJ2-1
TGTGCCAGCAGTTACGGACGGGGGGGCGAGGATGAGCAGTTCTTC
CASSYGRGGEDEQFF